What follows describes a single T cell receptor beta chain. Its antigen is undetermined. This sample is drawn from a study of cytomegalovirus exposure and HLA in healthy donors. Whole-study context: Of the donors genotyped, several hundred in all, about 80% fell in the Caucasian-associated ancestry cluster.

General study points: Compared with the roughly 700-donor mean, an Asian-associated ancestry cluster reportedly had fewer N-insertions, according to a later analysis. Presence/absence comparisons presumed near-even sequencing depth among donors.

The PCR had 60 Vbeta and 13 Jbeta primers. Assay: immunoSEQ multiplex PCR; the TCRdb copy retains only in-frame clones and omits some. Of around 150,000 clones in the sample, roughly 80% were seen once. With 2 bases removed from V and 4 bases from J, the gap between germline ends came to 12 bases. Germline CDR1 is LGHNA and CDR2 is YNFKEQ. The CDR3 is 15 amino acids. This sequence joins TRBV4-2 and TRBJ2-1; possible D gene TRBD1, 6 bases. The TCR was taken from a woman in her thirties or forties in good health and CMV-seropositive. The sequenced sample was PBMCs. CDR3 residues: CASSQHWTEYNEQFF. The DNA of the CDR3 is TGTGCCAGCAGCCAACACTGGACAGAGTACAATGAGCAGTTCTTC.